This T cell receptor (beta chain) came from a study of OX40 agonist ivuxolimab in advanced cancers. Study at large: In this cohort, patients received ivuxolimab, an agonistic anti-OX40 (CD134) antibody. Age averaged 60 years (range roughly 20 to 90), and roughly 82% were male.

V shed 3 bases and J shed 0 bases, with 11 bases lying between them. This CDR3 comprises 16 residues. In germline, CDR1 is LNHDA, CDR2 SQIVND (reference sequence). Repertoires were generated with immunoSEQ multiplex PCR, while TCRdb's copy carries only in-frame clones and drops some. The sample has 70,000 to 100,000 clones, 80% to 90% seen once. With autoimmune disease history or systemic immunosuppression, patients were excluded. The clonotype was recovered from an adult with an advanced solid tumor such as melanoma, head and neck, liver or kidney cancer. Specimen: CD4+ or CD8+ T cells sorted from blood, collected in a trial of the OX40 agonist ivuxolimab. This chain links TRBV19 with TRBJ1-4; D gene unclear. CDR3 sequence reads: CASSISRSATNEKLFF. The CDR3 DNA sequence: TGTGCCAGTAGTATTAGCAGGAGCGCAACTAATGAAAAACTGTTTTTT.